A single sample gave rise to the 30 T cell receptor beta chains below, sequenced in a study of cytomegalovirus exposure and HLA in healthy donors. The PCR made use of 60 Vbeta and 13 Jbeta primers. Using immunoSEQ multiplex PCR, the repertoire was profiled, and TCRdb retains in-frame clones only, with some absent. The sample holds about 130,000 clones, more than 75% seen once. Sequencing was performed on PBMCs. Receptors originate from a female donor in good health and CMV-seronegative.

V gene TRBV5-8 combines with J gene TRBJ1-1; 7 nucleotides agree with TRBD1. The ends lost 1 base at V and 1 base at J; junction bases unmatched: 7. The length of the CDR3 is 16 residues. Germline V gene data show CDR1 as SGHTS and CDR2 as YDEGEE. The CDR3 loop reads CASSLYVGQANTEAFF. Written as DNA, the CDR3 is TGTGCCAGCAGCTTGTACGTCGGACAGGCGAACACTGAAGCTTTCTTT.

The V and J genes are TRBV4-3 and TRBJ2-1, with D perhaps matching TRBD2 (5 bases). V was shortened by 0 bases and J by 0 bases, with 9 bases between the two germline ends. Germline lookup yields CDR1 LGHNA and CDR2 YSLEER. The CDR3 loop spans 16 amino acids. CDR3 in amino acids: CASSQDRGSSYNEQFF. In DNA, the CDR3 is TGCGCCAGCAGCCAAGATCGGGGTAGCTCCTACAATGAGCAGTTCTTC.

The genes are TRBV4-2 and TRBJ2-1, with 7 bases lining up with TRBD1. Germline values: CDR1 LGHNA, CDR2 YNFKEQ. The CDR3 extends over 17 amino acids. The J segment lost 0 bases and the V segment lost 0 bases, leaving 5 bases of the junction unmatched. In DNA form, the CDR3 reads TGTGCCAGCAGCCAAGATGGGGGACAGAGCTCCTACAATGAGCAGTTCTTC. Protein: CASSQDGGQSSYNEQFF.

This clone was detected a few times. This chain links TRBV5-4 with TRBJ2-7, with 14 bases lining up with TRBD2. The CDR3 sequence is 14 residues long. Trimming took 4 bases from V and 7 from J; bases not matched to a gene: 4. Germline CDR1 reads SGHNT; CDR2 reads YYREEE (reference sequence). Here the CDR3 reads CASSGGLAGAEQYF. The DNA of the CDR3 is TGTGCCAGCAGCGGGGGACTAGCGGGAGCTGAGCAGTACTTC.

V gene TRBV4-3 combines with J gene TRBJ2-2; tentatively, D is TRBD1 (6 bases). The germline V gene has CDR1 LGHNA and CDR2 YSLEER. V was trimmed by 6 bases and J by 5 bases, leaving 19 bases between them. CDR3 length: 16 amino acids. The CDR3 here is CASRAAGESRTGELFF. In DNA, the CDR3 is TGCGCCAGCAGGGCCGCAGGGGAAAGTCGGACCGGGGAGCTGTTTTTT.

The V call is TRBV7-2, the J call TRBJ1-2; 10 nucleotides align to TRBD1. The ends lost 5 bases at V and 8 bases at J; junction bases unmatched: 8. Germline V CDR1 and CDR2: SGHTA, FQGNSA. The CDR3 covers 14 residues. For the CDR3, the DNA is TGTGCCAGCAGCCTGTCCGGGGGACAGGGGGGCTACACCTTC. Translation: CASSLSGGQGGYTF.

The CDR3 is CASSSYSWGGDGYTF. The CDR3 DNA reads as TGTGCCAGCAGCTCCTACTCGTGGGGAGGCGATGGCTACACCTTC. The chain recombines TRBV5-8 with TRBJ1-2; no clear D. Trimming cost V 3 bases and J 6 bases, with 18 bases left between them. This CDR3 has 15 residues. The germline V gene has CDR1 SGHTS and CDR2 YDEGEE.

This clone was observed a handful of times. V gene TRBV25-1 combines with J gene TRBJ1-4; 9 bases line up with TRBD1. With 3 bases clipped from V and 8 bases from J, the junction kept 4 bases outside the gene matches. CDR3 length: 14 amino acids. From germline, CDR1 is MGHDK and CDR2 SYGVNS. The CDR3 loop is CASSDRDRDEKLFF. In DNA form, the CDR3 reads TGTGCCAGCAGTGACCGGGACAGGGACGAAAAACTGTTTTTT.

This sequence joins TRBV15 and TRBJ2-5; D is ambiguous. The CDR3 contains 13 residues. Per germline, CDR1 LNHNV and CDR2 YYDKDF (reference sequence). Deletions cut 0 bases from V and 4 bases from J, with 6 bases between. Here the CDR3 reads CATSRDHIETQYF. The DNA for the CDR3 is TGTGCCACCAGCAGAGACCACATAGAGACCCAGTACTTC.

This rearrangement joins TRBV13 to TRBJ2-1; 8 bases map to TRBD2. V shed 7 bases and J 7 bases; nucleotides not matched to a gene: 9. This CDR3 is 14 amino acids long. CDR1 and CDR2 (germline): PRHDT, FYEKMQ (reference sequence). This CDR3 is CASKPAGARNEQFF. In DNA, the CDR3 is TGTGCCAGCAAGCCAGCGGGAGCCCGGAATGAGCAGTTCTTC.

The chain uses TRBV11-3 and TRBJ2-7; 10 bases are a match to TRBD1. From germline, CDR1 is SGHNT and CDR2 YENEEA. This CDR3 contains 13 residues. Trimming took 5 bases from V and 6 from J; bases not matched to a gene: 4. The CDR3 DNA reads as TGTGCCAGCAGCCCGGGACAGGGGATCGAGCAGTACTTC. Translation gives CASSPGQGIEQYF. Filled out from reference TRBV11-3 and TRBJ2-7, the complete variable domain reads EAGVVQSPRYKIIEKKQPVAFWCNPISGHNTLYWYLQNLGQGPELLIRYENEEAVDDSQLPKDRFSAERLKGVDSTLKIQPAELGDSAVYLCASSPGQGIEQYFGPGTRLTVT.

This clone turned up a few times. The genes are TRBV5-4 and TRBJ1-2; TRBD1 matches at 8 bases. The germline V gene has CDR1 SGHNT and CDR2 YYREEE (reference sequence). With 0 bases clipped from V and 6 bases from J, the junction kept 4 bases outside the gene matches. The CDR3 loop spans 14 amino acids. CDR3 region: CASSLGQGIDGYTF. The CDR3 DNA is TGTGCCAGCAGCTTGGGACAGGGGATTGATGGCTACACCTTC.

The chain combines TRBV19 with TRBJ1-5; TRBD1 might be the D (5 bases). The germline CDR1 and CDR2 sequences are LNHDA and SQIVND (reference sequence). V was trimmed by 0 bases and J by 3 bases, leaving 6 bases between them. The CDR3 runs to 14 residues. The CDR3 DNA is TGTGCCAGTAGTATAGAGACAGTCAATCAGCCCCAGCATTTT. Its translation: CASSIETVNQPQHF. Supplemented by reference TRBV19 and TRBJ1-5, the full variable domain reads DGGITQSPKYLFRKEGQNVTLSCEQNLNHDAMYWYRQDPGQGLRLIYYSQIVNDFQKGDIAEGYSVSREKKESFPLTVTSAQKNPTAFYLCASSIETVNQPQHFGDGTRLSIL.

This clone was recorded a few times. One end of the junction does not line up with germline, which may come from a read error. This chain connects TRBV7-7 to TRBJ2-1; 9 nucleotides agree with TRBD2. This CDR3 region has 15 residues. Germline V gene sequence: CDR1 SSHAT, CDR2 FNYEAQ (reference sequence). The CDR3 loop is CASSAGGGIRNEQFF. In DNA form, the CDR3 reads TGTGCTAGCAGCGCGGGAGGGGGGATTCGCAATGAGCAGTTCTTC.

V usage is TRBV29-1 and J usage is TRBJ2-2; 7 bases line up with TRBD1. The CDR3 sequence is 14 residues long. J gave up 0 bases and V 7 bases, and 5 bases lay outside the gene matches. Germline assignment: CDR1 SQVTM and CDR2 ANQGSEA. The CDR3 coding sequence is TGCAGCGCACAGACAGGGCCGAACACCGGGGAGCTGTTTTTT. Its translation: CSAQTGPNTGELFF.

V and J are TRBV29-1 and TRBJ2-7, with D uncertain. The length of the CDR3 is 14 residues. The ends were cut back, 2 bases at V and 0 bases at J, with 11 bases in the middle. Looked up from germline, CDR1 is SQVTM and CDR2 is ANQGSEA. Written as DNA, the CDR3 is TGCAGCGTTGAACAAGCCACGGGCTCCTACGAGCAGTACTTC. Encoded protein: CSVEQATGSYEQYF.

This chain connects TRBV7-2 to TRBJ2-5, with a weak D call TRBD1 (5 bases). Trimming stripped 5 bases from V and 1 base from J, with 11 bases between. This CDR3 spans 14 amino acids. Germline values: CDR1 SGHTA, CDR2 FQGNSA. The CDR3 DNA sequence: TGTGCCAGCAGCCCAGGGTACTCCCAAGAGACCCAGTACTTC. It yields the protein CASSPGYSQETQYF.

The rearrangement joins TRBV27 to TRBJ1-1, with 7 bases fitting TRBD1. Per germline, CDR1 MNHEY and CDR2 SMNVEV (reference sequence). The CDR3 sequence is 15 residues long. Trimming took 5 bases from V and 5 from J; bases not matched to a gene: 11. The CDR3 nucleotides are TGTGCCAGCAGTAGACAGCCGGGACAGCTTACTGAAGCTTTCTTT. Protein: CASSRQPGQLTEAFF.

A remark on this clone: Other DNA sequences in the same sample also yield this CDR3. This chain joins TRBV5-1 and TRBJ2-5, with 10 bases aligning to TRBD2. The trim removed 0 bases at V and 5 bases at J, leaving 4 bases unmatched. CDR1 is SGHRS and CDR2 is YFSETQ in the germline V gene. The CDR3 contains 15 residues. CDR3 protein: CASSLAGTSEETQYF. CDR3 coding DNA: TGCGCCAGCAGCTTGGCCGGGACTAGCGAGGAGACCCAGTACTTC.

This clone has just a few counts. V gene TRBV7-8 combines with J gene TRBJ2-5, with a weak D call TRBD1 (6 bases). The J call is in doubt because the DNA end fits TRBJ2-7 better. The germline gives CDR1 SGHVS, CDR2 FQNEAQ. The CDR3 is 17 amino acids. The CDR3 here is CASSFLARQAITYEQYF. As DNA, the CDR3 is TGTGCCAGCAGCTTCTTAGCCCGACAGGCGATCACCTACGAGCAGTACTTC.

The CDR3 DNA sequence: TGTGCCAGCAGTTCGGGACTAGCGGGAGTGGGGTCCTACGAGCAGTACTTC. Amino acids: CASSSGLAGVGSYEQYF. The V gene is TRBV2, the J gene TRBJ2-7, with 14 bases fitting TRBD2. The CDR3 runs to 17 residues. Germline V CDR1 and CDR2: SNHLY, FYNNEI. The junction had 7 bases not matched to a gene; V was cut back by 5 bases and J by 1 base. The full variable domain, in which reference TRBV2 and TRBJ2-7 provide the parts outside the CDR3, is EPEVTQTPSHQVTQMGQEVILRCVPISNHLYFYWYRQILGQKVEFLVSFYNNEISEKSEIFDDQFSVERPDGSNFTLKIRSTKLEDSAMYFCASSSGLAGVGSYEQYFGPGTRLTVT.

V usage is TRBV11-3 and J usage is TRBJ2-3; D might be TRBD1 (5 bases). V lost 5 bases to trimming and J lost 6 bases, with 21 bases between them. CDR1 is SGHNT, CDR2 YENEEA, per germline. The CDR3 consists of 16 residues. CDR3 in DNA: TGTGCCAGCAGCCCCGCCGCACAGGCAGGCAAGGATACGCAGTATTTT. Encoded protein: CASSPAAQAGKDTQYF.

This clone appeared a few times. Different DNA sequences within this sample yield the same CDR3. The rearrangement links TRBV18 to TRBJ2-3, with TRBD2 matching 14 bases. With 2 bases clipped from V and 1 base from J, the junction kept 5 bases outside the gene matches. Germline V gene data show CDR1 as KGHSH and CDR2 as LQKENI. The CDR3 sequence is 18 residues long. The CDR3 DNA is TGTGCCAGCTCACCAGGACTAGCGGGGGGCTGGGGCACAGATACGCAGTATTTT. This sequence encodes CASSPGLAGGWGTDTQYF.

This clone appeared a single time. The rearrangement uses TRBV11-1 and TRBJ2-2; TRBD1 matches at 9 bases. V lost 5 bases to trimming and J lost 0 bases; unmatched junction nucleotides: 4. The CDR3 loop spans 16 amino acids. The V gene's germline CDR1 is SGHAT and CDR2 FQDESV (reference sequence). CDR3 coding DNA: TGTGCCAGCAGCGCCGGGACAGGGTCGAACACCGGGGAGCTGTTTTTT. Translation: CASSAGTGSNTGELFF. The whole variable domain, remainder taken from reference TRBV11-1 and TRBJ2-2, is EAEVAQSPRYKITEKSQAVAFWCDPISGHATLYWYRQILGQGPELLVQFQDESVVDDSQLPKDRFSAERLKGVDSTLKIQPAELGDSAMYLCASSAGTGSNTGELFFGEGSRLTVL.

The chain employs TRBV5-5 and TRBJ2-7, with D uncertain. This CDR3 comprises 15 residues. Trimming shortened V by 3 bases and J by 5 bases, and 18 bases separated the two germline ends. Germline-derived CDR1 and CDR2 are SGHKS and YYEKEE (reference sequence). Here the CDR3 reads CASSWSVRLSDEQYF. The CDR3 coding sequence is TGTGCCAGCAGCTGGTCAGTGCGGCTCAGCGACGAGCAGTACTTC.

V usage is TRBV20-1 and J usage is TRBJ2-6, with D maybe TRBD2 (6 bases). The CDR3 spans 11 residues. V was trimmed by 3 bases and J by 18 bases, leaving 15 bases between them. The V gene's germline CDR1 is DFQATT and CDR2 SNEGSKA (reference sequence). The CDR3 nucleotides read TGCAGTGCTAGTGGACCAGGAGGGAAGACTTTC. Translating it yields CSASGPGGKTF.

This sequence joins TRBV18 and TRBJ2-1; perhaps TRBD2 as D (5 bases). V was trimmed by 4 bases and J by 2 bases, leaving 6 bases between them. Germline V gives CDR1 KGHSH, CDR2 LQKENI. The CDR3 runs 13 residues. The CDR3 region has the DNA TGTGCCAGCTCACTTAGCGCCTACAATGAGCAGTTCTTC. Translation gives CASSLSAYNEQFF.

The genes are TRBV4-2 and TRBJ2-1, with 9 nucleotides matching TRBD2. This CDR3 region has 17 residues. V lost 1 base, J lost 10 bases, and 14 bases stayed unmatched. Germline V lookup: CDR1 LGHNA, CDR2 YNFKEQ. The CDR3 is CASSQALSSGATFEQFF. CDR3 DNA: TGTGCCAGCAGCCAAGCGTTGTCTAGCGGGGCTACCTTCGAGCAGTTCTTC.

The J gene is TRBJ2-5, the V gene TRBV18; tentative D call: TRBD1 (5 bases). The CDR3 spans 14 residues. Per germline, CDR1 KGHSH and CDR2 LQKENI. Deletions cut 6 bases from V and 1 base from J, with 12 bases between. The CDR3: CASSLDSSQETQYF. The CDR3 nucleotides read TGTGCCAGCTCCCTCGACAGTTCCCAAGAGACCCAGTACTTC.

This rearrangement joins TRBV10-3 to TRBJ2-5; 7 nucleotides line up with TRBD2. Unmatched junction bases numbered 5, after V lost 3 bases and J lost 4 bases. Per the germline V gene, CDR1 is ENHRY and CDR2 is SYGVKD. The CDR3 has 14 residues. As DNA, the CDR3 is TGTGCCATCAGTGAAATGCGGGAGTTAGAGACCCAGTACTTC. The encoded protein is CAISEMRELETQYF.